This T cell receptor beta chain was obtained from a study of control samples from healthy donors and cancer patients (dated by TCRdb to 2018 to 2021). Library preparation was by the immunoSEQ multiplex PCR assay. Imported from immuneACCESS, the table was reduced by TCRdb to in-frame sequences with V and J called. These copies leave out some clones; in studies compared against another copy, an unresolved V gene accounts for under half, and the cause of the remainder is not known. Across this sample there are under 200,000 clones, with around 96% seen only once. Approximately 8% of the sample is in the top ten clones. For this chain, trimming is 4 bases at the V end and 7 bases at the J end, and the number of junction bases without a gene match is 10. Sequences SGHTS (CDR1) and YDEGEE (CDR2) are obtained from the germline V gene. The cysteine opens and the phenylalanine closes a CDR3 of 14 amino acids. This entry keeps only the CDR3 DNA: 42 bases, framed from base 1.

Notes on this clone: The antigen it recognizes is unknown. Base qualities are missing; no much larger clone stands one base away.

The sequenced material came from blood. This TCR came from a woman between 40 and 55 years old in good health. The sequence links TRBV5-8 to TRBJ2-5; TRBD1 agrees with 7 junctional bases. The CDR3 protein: CASSRDSPIGTQYF. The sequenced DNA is TGTGCCAGCAGCAGGGACAGCCCGATTGGGACCCAGTACTTC.